The T cell receptor beta chain described here comes from a study of identifying expanded T cells in peripheral blood. The method was immunoSEQ multiplex PCR; TCRdb's version includes in-frame clones alone and lacks a portion of them. This table has tens of thousands of clones, approximately 88% appearing once. The ends lost 6 bases at V and 0 bases at J; junction bases unmatched: 7. Germline V gene sequence: CDR1 MNHEY, CDR2 SMNVEV (reference sequence). The CDR3 spans 15 residues. The sequencing input was blood. The sequence derives from a person aged 18 to 70 in good health. V and J are TRBV27 and TRBJ2-7; 8 bases agree with TRBD1. Written as DNA, the CDR3 is TGTGCCAGCAGCCAACGGACAGGGCCCTCCTACGAGCAGTACTTC. This gives the protein CASSQRTGPSYEQYF.